This TCR beta chain was retrieved from a study of cytomegalovirus exposure and HLA in healthy donors. Of note for this clone: Its antigen remains unidentified.

Whole-study results and caveats: In a later analysis, CMV-associated beta chains were mostly HLA-associated, it appeared.

The PCR contained 60 Vbeta and 13 Jbeta primers. The protocol was immunoSEQ multiplex PCR, while the TCRdb copy is restricted to in-frame clones and leaves out a portion. Its table lists some 120,000 clones. The sequence came from a man aged 40-50 years in good health and CMV-seropositive. Sequenced material: PBMCs.

CDR3 nucleotides: TGTGCCAGCAGGAATCAGGGGATCACTGAAGCTTTCTTT. As protein: CASRNQGITEAFF. The V and J genes are TRBV28 and TRBJ1-1, with D perhaps matching TRBD1 (6 bases). This CDR3 is built from 13 residues. Per germline, CDR1 MDHEN and CDR2 SYDVKM. Trimming cost V 6 bases and J 4 bases, with 12 bases left between them.